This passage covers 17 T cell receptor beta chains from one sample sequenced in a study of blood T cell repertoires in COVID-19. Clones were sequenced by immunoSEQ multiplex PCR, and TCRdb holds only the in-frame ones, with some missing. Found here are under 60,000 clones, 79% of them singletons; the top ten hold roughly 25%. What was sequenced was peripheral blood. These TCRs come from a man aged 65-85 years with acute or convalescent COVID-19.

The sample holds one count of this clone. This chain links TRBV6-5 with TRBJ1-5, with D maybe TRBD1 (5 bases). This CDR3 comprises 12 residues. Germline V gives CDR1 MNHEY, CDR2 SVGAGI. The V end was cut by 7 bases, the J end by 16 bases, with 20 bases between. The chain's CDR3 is CASTRGQLSQHF. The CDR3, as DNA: TGTGCCAGCACCCGTGGACAATTAAGTCAACATTTT.

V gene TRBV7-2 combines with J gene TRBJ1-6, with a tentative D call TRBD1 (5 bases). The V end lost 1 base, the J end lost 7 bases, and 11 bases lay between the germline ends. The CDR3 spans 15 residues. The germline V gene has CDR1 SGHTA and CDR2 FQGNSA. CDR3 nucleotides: TGTGCCAGCAGCTTAGGGGGCGGGATGAATTCACCCCTCCACTTT. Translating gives CASSLGGGMNSPLHF.

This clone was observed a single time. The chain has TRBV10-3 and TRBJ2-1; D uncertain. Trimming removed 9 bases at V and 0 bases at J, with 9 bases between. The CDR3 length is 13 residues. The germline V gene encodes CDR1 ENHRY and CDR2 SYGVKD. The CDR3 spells CAIGPSSYNEQFF. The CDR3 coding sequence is TGTGCCATTGGGCCGAGCTCCTACAATGAGCAGTTCTTC.

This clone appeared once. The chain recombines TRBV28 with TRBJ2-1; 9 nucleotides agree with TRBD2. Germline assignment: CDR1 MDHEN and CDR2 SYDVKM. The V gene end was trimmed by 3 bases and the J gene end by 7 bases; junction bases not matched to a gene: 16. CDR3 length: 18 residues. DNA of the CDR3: TGTGCCAGCAGTTTGGGAGCGAGCGGGGGGATCGGGGCTAATGAGCAGTTCTTC. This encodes CASSLGASGGIGANEQFF.

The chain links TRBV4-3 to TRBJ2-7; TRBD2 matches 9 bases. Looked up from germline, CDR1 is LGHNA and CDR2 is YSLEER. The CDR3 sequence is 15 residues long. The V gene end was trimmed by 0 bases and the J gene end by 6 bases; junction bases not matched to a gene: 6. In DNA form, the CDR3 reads TGCGCCAGCAGCCAAGACTTGACTAGCGGTTTCGAGCAGTACTTC. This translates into CASSQDLTSGFEQYF.

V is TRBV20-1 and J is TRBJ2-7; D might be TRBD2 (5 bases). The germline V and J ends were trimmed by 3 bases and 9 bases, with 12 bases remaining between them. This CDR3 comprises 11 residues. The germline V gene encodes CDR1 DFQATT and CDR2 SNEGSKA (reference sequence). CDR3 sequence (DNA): TGCAGTGCTAGCGAGGGCCGTACGCAGTACTTC. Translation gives CSASEGRTQYF.

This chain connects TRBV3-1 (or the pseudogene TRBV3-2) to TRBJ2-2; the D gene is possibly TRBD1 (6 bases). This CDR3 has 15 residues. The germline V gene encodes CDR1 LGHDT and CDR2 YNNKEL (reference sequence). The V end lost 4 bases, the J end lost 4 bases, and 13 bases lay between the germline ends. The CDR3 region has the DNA TGTGCCAGCAGCCGAAACAGGGTGGGCACCGGGGAGCTGTTTTTT. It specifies CASSRNRVGTGELFF.

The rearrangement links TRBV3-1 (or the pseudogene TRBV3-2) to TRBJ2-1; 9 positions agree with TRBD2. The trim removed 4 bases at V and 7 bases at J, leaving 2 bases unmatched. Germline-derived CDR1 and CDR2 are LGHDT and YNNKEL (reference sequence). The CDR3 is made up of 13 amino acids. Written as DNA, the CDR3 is TGTGCCAGCAGCCTAGGACTAGCGAATGAGCAGTTCTTC. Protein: CASSLGLANEQFF.

In nucleotides, the CDR3 is TGTGCCAGCAGGCAAACAGGGGGCCCCGGGGAGCTGTTTTTT. Translating gives CASRQTGGPGELFF. V and J are TRBV7-8 and TRBJ2-2; 9 bases align to TRBD1. V gave up 6 bases and J gave up 6 bases; unmatched junction bases: 5. This CDR3 is built from 14 residues. Germline V gene data show CDR1 as SGHVS and CDR2 as FQNEAQ. The variable domain in full, with the rest retrieved from reference TRBV7-8 and TRBJ2-2, is GAGVSQSPRYKVAKRGQDVALRCDPISGHVSLFWYQQALGQGPEFLTYFQNEAQLDKSGLPSDRFFAERPEGSVSTLKIQRTQQEDSAVYLCASRQTGGPGELFFGEGSRLTVL.

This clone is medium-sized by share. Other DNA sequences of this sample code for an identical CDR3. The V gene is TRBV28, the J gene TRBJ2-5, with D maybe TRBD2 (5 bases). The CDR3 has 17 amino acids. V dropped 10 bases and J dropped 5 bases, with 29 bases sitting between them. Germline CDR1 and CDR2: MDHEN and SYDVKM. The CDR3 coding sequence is TGTGCCATCGGGAAGCTGGGCCCGTTGGCCCGACGGGAGACCCAGTACTTC. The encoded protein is CAIGKLGPLARRETQYF.

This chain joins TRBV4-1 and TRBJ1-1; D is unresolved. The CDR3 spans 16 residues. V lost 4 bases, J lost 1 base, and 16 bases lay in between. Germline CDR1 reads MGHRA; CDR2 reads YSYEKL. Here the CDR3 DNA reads TGCGCCAGCAGCCCCGTTCGGGCGGCGGGGAACACTGAAGCTTTCTTT. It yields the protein CASSPVRAAGNTEAFF.

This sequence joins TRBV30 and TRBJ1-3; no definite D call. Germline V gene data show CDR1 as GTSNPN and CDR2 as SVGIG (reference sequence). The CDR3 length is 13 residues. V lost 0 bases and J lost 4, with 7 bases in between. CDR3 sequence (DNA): TGTGCCTGGAGTGTCGGGATAGGAAACACCATATATTTT. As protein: CAWSVGIGNTIYF.

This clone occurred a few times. CDR3 sequence reads: CASSPWGGGDTEAFF. The CDR3 nucleotides are TGTGCCAGCAGCCCCTGGGGAGGGGGTGACACTGAAGCTTTCTTT. This rearrangement joins TRBV7-9 to TRBJ1-1, with D perhaps TRBD1 (6 bases). Germline V lookup: CDR1 SEHNR, CDR2 FQNEAQ (reference sequence). This CDR3 comprises 15 residues. The V end was cut by 5 bases, the J end by 3 bases, with 16 bases between.

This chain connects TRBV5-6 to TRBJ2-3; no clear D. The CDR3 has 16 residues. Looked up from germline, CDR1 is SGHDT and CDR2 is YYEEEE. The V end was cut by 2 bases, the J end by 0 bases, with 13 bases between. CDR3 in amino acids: CASSLRQILSTDTQYF. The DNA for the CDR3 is TGTGCCAGCAGCTTAAGACAAATTCTGAGCACAGATACGCAGTATTTT. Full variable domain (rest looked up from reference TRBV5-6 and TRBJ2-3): DAGVTQSPTHLIKTRGQQVTLRCSPKSGHDTVSWYQQALGQGPQFIFQYYEEEERQRGNFPDRFSGHQFPNYSSELNVNALLLGDSALYLCASSLRQILSTDTQYFGPGTRLTVL.

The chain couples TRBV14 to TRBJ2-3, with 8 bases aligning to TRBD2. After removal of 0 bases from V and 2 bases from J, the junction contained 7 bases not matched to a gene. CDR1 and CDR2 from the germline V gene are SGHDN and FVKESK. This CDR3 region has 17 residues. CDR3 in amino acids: CASSQDEAGASTDTQYF. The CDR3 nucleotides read TGTGCCAGCAGCCAAGACGAAGCGGGGGCCTCCACAGATACGCAGTATTTT. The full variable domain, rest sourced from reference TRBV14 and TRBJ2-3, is EAGVTQFPSHSVIEKGQTVTLRCDPISGHDNLYWYRRVMGKEIKFLLHFVKESKQDESGMPNNRFLAERTGGTYSTLKVQPAELEDSGVYFCASSQDEAGASTDTQYFGPGTRLTVL.

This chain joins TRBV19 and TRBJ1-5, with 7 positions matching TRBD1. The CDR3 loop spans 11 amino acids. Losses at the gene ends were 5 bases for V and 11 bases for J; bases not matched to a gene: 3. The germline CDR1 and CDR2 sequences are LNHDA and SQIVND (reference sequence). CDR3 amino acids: CASSLDRAQHF. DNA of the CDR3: TGTGCCAGTAGTCTCGACAGGGCCCAGCATTTT.

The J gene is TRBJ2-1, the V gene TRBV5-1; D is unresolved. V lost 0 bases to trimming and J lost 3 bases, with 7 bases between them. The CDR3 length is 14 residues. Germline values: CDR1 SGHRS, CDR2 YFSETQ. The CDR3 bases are TGCGCCAGCAGCTTGGGGCAGATCTACAATGAGCAGTTCTTC. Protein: CASSLGQIYNEQFF.